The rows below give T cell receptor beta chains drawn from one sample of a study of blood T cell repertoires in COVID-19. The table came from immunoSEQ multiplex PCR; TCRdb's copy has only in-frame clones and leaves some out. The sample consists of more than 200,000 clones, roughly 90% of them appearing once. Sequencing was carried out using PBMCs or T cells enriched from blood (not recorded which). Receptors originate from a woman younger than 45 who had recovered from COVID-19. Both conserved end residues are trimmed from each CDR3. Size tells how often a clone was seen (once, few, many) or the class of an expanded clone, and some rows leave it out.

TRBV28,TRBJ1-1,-,ASYDLRGSNTEAF
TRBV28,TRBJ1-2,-,ASSPGQGGTYGYT
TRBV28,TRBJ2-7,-,ASRGQGRSYEQY
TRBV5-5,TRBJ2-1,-,ASSLGLAAYNEQF
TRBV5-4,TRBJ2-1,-,ASSSPRGYYNEQF
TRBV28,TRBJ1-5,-,ASSTRGPNQPQH
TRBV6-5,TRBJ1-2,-,ASGYRPRGSVDGYT
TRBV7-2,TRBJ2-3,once,ASSGAAPRGDTQY
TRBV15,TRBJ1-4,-,ATTGVEKLF
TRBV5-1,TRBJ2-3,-,ASSFLSGSQDTQY
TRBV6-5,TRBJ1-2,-,ASSPTGSGYT
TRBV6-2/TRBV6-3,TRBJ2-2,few,ASSYSLFITGELF
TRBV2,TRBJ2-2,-,ASSSGTYTGELF
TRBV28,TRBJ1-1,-,ASSSLPGVLSTEAF
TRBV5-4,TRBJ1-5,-,ASSEGGSNQPQH
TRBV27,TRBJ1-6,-,ASTFTGTGGSPLH
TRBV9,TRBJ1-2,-,ASSPPSRDRDSANYGYT
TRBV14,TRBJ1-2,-,ASSQTRFYGYT
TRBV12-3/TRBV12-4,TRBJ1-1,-,ASSLFDSFEAF
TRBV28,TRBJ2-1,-,ASSLDLAGYNEQF
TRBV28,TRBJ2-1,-,ASNAGDFSGSRQF
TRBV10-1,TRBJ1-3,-,ASSEVGWKILSGNTIY
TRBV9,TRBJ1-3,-,ASSVKGHRIMLYGNTIY
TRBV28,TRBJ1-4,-,ASSGQLRANEKLF
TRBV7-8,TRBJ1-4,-,ASSLGAGREKLF
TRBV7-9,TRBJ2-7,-,ASSLEETPICEQY
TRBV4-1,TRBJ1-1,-,ASSQDFSTATF
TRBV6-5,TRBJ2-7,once,ASRMTSGYHEQY
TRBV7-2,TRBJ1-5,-,ASSLAGTPNQPQH
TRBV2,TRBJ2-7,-,ASSSLGDSTYEQY
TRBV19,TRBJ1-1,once,ASSIGTGITTEAF
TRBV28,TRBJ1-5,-,ASSPFPKQGKRKVLRQPQH
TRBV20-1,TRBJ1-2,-,SAREEDGYT
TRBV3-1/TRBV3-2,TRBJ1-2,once,ASSQGVAGYGYT
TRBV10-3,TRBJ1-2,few,AISESRTSRYGYT
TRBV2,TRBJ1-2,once,ASSLMGLRGYGYT
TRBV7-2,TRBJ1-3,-,ASSSGQSGNTIY
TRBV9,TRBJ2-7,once,ASSSGAPSYEQY
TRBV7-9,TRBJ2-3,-,ASSLQGTRTDTQY
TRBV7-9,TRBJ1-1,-,ASSTDRAKAF
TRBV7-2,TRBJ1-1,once,ASSLGSIPAF
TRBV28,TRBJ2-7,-,ASLQRTSYEQY
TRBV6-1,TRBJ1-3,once,ASSETQGDSGNTIY
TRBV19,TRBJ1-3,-,ASRDRAGNTIY
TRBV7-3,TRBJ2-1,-,ASSQNRRDRVF
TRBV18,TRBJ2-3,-,ASSPMSTDTQY
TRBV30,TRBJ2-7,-,AWSVKGVREQY
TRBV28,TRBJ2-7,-,ASSLGTVYEQY
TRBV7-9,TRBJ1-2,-,ASSLVAGGYGYT